Presented here are 18 T cell receptor beta chains from one specimen sequenced in a study of T cells in Graves' hyperthyroidism and ophthalmopathy. Amplification targeted TCR beta CDR3 regions from RNA transcripts. TCR CDR3 underwent first-round RT-PCR with the HTBI primer set. Using its own MiXCR run on the multiplex PCR reads, TCRdb lists one record per CDR3 protein. The data contain about 400,000 distinct CDR3 sequences, approximately 13% of them singletons. The source material was blood. The source is a woman aged 18-29 years with Graves' hyperthyroidism.

This clonotype was detected many times. The chain recombines TRBV6-1 with TRBJ2-1; no clear D. In germline, CDR1 is MNHNS, CDR2 SASEGT. The V end lost 4 bases, the J end lost 0 bases, and 13 bases lay between the germline ends. The CDR3 spans 16 residues. CDR3 region: CASSVATVSSYNEQFF. The CDR3 DNA reads as TGTGCCAGCAGTGTAGCAACGGTTAGCTCCTACAATGAGCAGTTCTTC.

This chain joins TRBV13 and TRBJ1-2; no definite D call. This CDR3 comprises 15 residues. Trimming pared 5 bases from V and 0 bases from J, leaving 13 bases between. The germline V gene encodes CDR1 PRHDT and CDR2 FYEKMQ (reference sequence). Written as DNA, the CDR3 is TGTGCCAGCAGCCAACAGACGGATCCTAACTATGGCTACACCTTC. Its translation is CASSQQTDPNYGYTF.

The gene calls are TRBV28 and TRBJ2-5; TRBD2 matches at 13 bases. Trimming cost V 4 bases and J 4 bases; bases outside gene matches: 15. Germline CDR1 and CDR2: MDHEN and SYDVKM. CDR3 size: 19 residues. CDR3 sequence (DNA): TGTGCCAGCAGTTCTGTCCGGGAGGTGAGACTAGCGGGAGGAGAGACCCAGTACTTC. The encoded protein is CASSSVREVRLAGGETQYF.

About this clonotype itself: No conserved phenylalanine or tryptophan is present at the end of the CDR3, so a read error is the likely explanation. V and J are TRBV4-3 and TRBJ1-1, with TRBD1 matching 7 bases. Trimming removed 4 bases from V and 0 bases from J; junction bases left unmatched: 5. This CDR3 has 15 amino acids. Germline loops: CDR1 LGHNA, CDR2 YSLEER. CDR3 sequence reads: CASSLGQDVNTEAFL. The CDR3 DNA reads as TGCGCCAGCAGCCTTGGACAGGACGTGAACACTGAAGCTTTCCTT.

This clonotype occurred many times. The chain uses TRBV20-1 and TRBJ2-1; no reliable D call. From germline, CDR1 is DFQATT and CDR2 SNEGSKA (reference sequence). V was pared by 6 bases and J by 2 bases, with 17 bases between. The CDR3 spans 15 residues. The CDR3 region has the DNA TGCAGTGCCCCCAACTGGGCGTCTACCTACAATGAGCAGTTCTTC. This sequence encodes CSAPNWASTYNEQFF.

This clonotype came up many times. This chain uses TRBV4-1 with TRBJ1-5; D is possibly TRBD1 (6 bases). Germline loops: CDR1 MGHRA, CDR2 YSYEKL. CDR3 size: 15 residues. The germline V and J ends were trimmed by 3 bases and 0 bases, with 9 bases remaining between them. The CDR3 DNA sequence: TGCGCCAGCAGCCAGGCACAGGGTAGCAATCAGCCCCAGCATTTT. This sequence encodes CASSQAQGSNQPQHF.

The table lists this clonotype with many counts. The CDR3 region is CASSWHSQETQYF. In DNA form, the CDR3 reads TGTGCCAGCAGTTGGCATTCGCAAGAGACCCAGTACTTC. The rearrangement uses TRBV6-2 or TRBV6-3 and TRBJ2-5; D unresolved. The V end was cut by 4 bases, the J end by 2 bases, with 8 bases between. Germline V gene data show CDR1 as MNHEY and CDR2 as SVGEGT. The CDR3 loop spans 13 amino acids.

This clonotype was recorded only once. V gene TRBV20-1 combines with J gene TRBJ2-1, with D possibly being TRBD2 (5 bases). This CDR3 is 14 amino acids long. Germline CDR1 and CDR2: DFQATT and SNEGSKA (reference sequence). Trimming cost V 4 bases and J 7 bases, with 17 bases left between them. The CDR3 DNA sequence: TGCAGTGCTACAGGAGGAGTTCGGGTGAATGAGCAGTTCTTC. Its translation is CSATGGVRVNEQFF.

The chain recombines TRBV19 with TRBJ2-5; D may be TRBD2 (5 bases). Between the trimmed V and J ends, which lost 4 bases and 3 bases, there was a span of 15 bases. The germline V gene encodes CDR1 LNHDA and CDR2 SQIVND (reference sequence). CDR3 length: 15 residues. The CDR3 nucleotides read TGTGCCAGTAGTAGAGGGCCTGCGGCGGAAGAGACCCAGTACTTC. Translation: CASSRGPAAEETQYF.

This rearrangement joins TRBV29-1 to TRBJ2-3, with TRBD2 matching over 8 bases. The CDR3 spans 12 residues. Germline V gene data show CDR1 as SQVTM and CDR2 as ANQGSEA. Trimming removed 6 bases from V and 4 bases from J; junction bases left unmatched: 3. CDR3 DNA: TGCAGCGTCCGGCGGGGGGCAGATACGCAGTATTTT. This translates into CSVRRGADTQYF.

This clonotype was recorded a few times. The rearrangement links TRBV4-1 to TRBJ1-2, with 7 positions matching TRBD1. Germline V gene lookup returns CDR1 MGHRA and CDR2 YSYEKL. Germline trimming cut 3 bases from V and 2 bases from J; bases unmatched to any gene: 3. This CDR3 is built from 14 residues. CDR3 loop: CASSHPGQNYGYTF. CDR3 in DNA: TGCGCCAGCAGCCATCCGGGACAGAACTATGGCTACACCTTC.

This clonotype has ten or more counts. V usage is TRBV2 and J usage is TRBJ2-3; 9 bases map to TRBD1. The CDR3 runs 15 residues. Per germline, CDR1 SNHLY and CDR2 FYNNEI. V lost 6 bases to trimming and J lost 3 bases; unmatched junction nucleotides: 7. CDR3 in amino acids: CASSVQGASTDTQYF. In DNA form, the CDR3 reads TGTGCCAGCAGCGTACAGGGGGCATCGACAGATACGCAGTATTTT. Full variable domain (outside the CDR3, taken from reference TRBV2 and TRBJ2-3): EPEVTQTPSHQVTQMGQEVILRCVPISNHLYFYWYRQILGQKVEFLVSFYNNEISEKSEIFDDQFSVERPDGSNFTLKIRSTKLEDSAMYFCASSVQGASTDTQYFGPGTRLTVL.

The chain links TRBV30 to TRBJ2-7, with D possibly matching TRBD2 (6 bases). CDR1 and CDR2 from the germline V gene are GTSNPN and SVGIG (reference sequence). The CDR3 has 13 residues. The V end lost 1 base, the J end lost 7 bases, and 14 bases lay between the germline ends. The DNA of the CDR3 is TGTGCCTGGAGTGGGGGGTTGGCGGGGGAGCAGTACTTC. It translates to CAWSGGLAGEQYF.

The chain couples TRBV7-2 to TRBJ1-3, with TRBD1 matching 7 bases. Germline V gene lookup returns CDR1 SGHTA and CDR2 FQGNSA. CDR3 size: 15 residues. V shed 5 bases and J 4 bases; nucleotides not matched to a gene: 8. As DNA, the CDR3 is TGTGCCAGCAGCCGCGACCTGGACAGGGGAAACACCATATATTTT. This codes for CASSRDLDRGNTIYF.

In its sample, this clonotype was seen a few times. The chain links TRBV12-3 or TRBV12-4 to TRBJ2-4; TRBD1 agrees at 7 bases. The CDR3 sequence is 15 residues long. Germline trimming cut 6 bases from V and 4 bases from J; bases unmatched to any gene: 9. The CDR3 region is CASSPRDSAKNIQYF. In nucleotides, the CDR3 is TGTGCCAGCAGCCCCCGGGACAGCGCTAAAAACATTCAGTACTTC.

This clonotype was seen many times. The chain carries TRBV20-1 and TRBJ2-1; D unresolved. CDR3 length equals 12 residues. V gave up 0 bases and J gave up 7 bases, with 7 bases separating them. Germline CDR1 reads DFQATT; CDR2 reads SNEGSKA (reference sequence). The CDR3 reads CSARDTINEQFF. CDR3 bases: TGCAGTGCTAGAGACACTATTAATGAGCAGTTCTTC.

This chain uses TRBV6-4 with TRBJ2-1; 9 bases agree with TRBD2. The V and J ends lost 5 bases and 7 bases, in that order; junction bases with no gene match: 12. The germline V gene has CDR1 MRHNA and CDR2 SNTAGT. This CDR3 region has 16 residues. CDR3 protein: CASSPNSGLATNEQFF. CDR3 sequence (DNA): TGTGCCAGCAGTCCCAATTCGGGACTAGCAACAAATGAGCAGTTCTTC.

In the case of this clonotype: A much more abundant neighbour one base away suggests this may be a read error. The rearrangement joins TRBV6-1 to TRBJ1-2; D is unresolved. The germline V gene encodes CDR1 MNHNS and CDR2 SASEGT. Trimming stripped 4 bases from V and 8 bases from J, with 20 bases between. This CDR3 has 15 residues. CDR3 residues: CASSGPRPGRRGYTF. The DNA for the CDR3 is TGTGCCAGCAGTGGACCCCGTCCGGGCAGGAGAGGCTACACCTTC.